These 18 T cell receptor beta chains were sequenced from one sample in a study of blood T cell repertoires in COVID-19. Measured with immunoSEQ multiplex PCR; TCRdb has only the in-frame clones, and not every one. Of 100,000 or so clones listed, around 90% are singletons. Input material: peripheral blood. The source of these receptors is a woman aged 50 to 60 in a cohort sampled during active COVID-19.

This chain links TRBV5-1 with TRBJ2-3, with TRBD1 matching over 10 bases. With 4 bases clipped from V and 4 bases from J, the junction kept 21 bases outside the gene matches. The CDR3 covers 20 residues. The V gene's germline CDR1 is SGHRS and CDR2 YFSETQ. In DNA form, the CDR3 reads TGCGCCAGCAGCCGTGCCCCTAACTACCCCGGGACAGGGGTAGCAGATACGCAGTATTTT. Residues: CASSRAPNYPGTGVADTQYF.

V and J are TRBV5-4 and TRBJ2-1; TRBD1 is a possible D gene (6 bases). The CDR3 is 15 amino acids. V shed 0 bases and J shed 12 bases, with 19 bases lying between them. Germline values: CDR1 SGHNT, CDR2 YYREEE (reference sequence). DNA for the CDR3: TGTGCCAGCAGCTTGGATCTTCGGGACAATTTGGGGCAGTTCTTC. This codes for CASSLDLRDNLGQFF.

This clone was counted only a few times. The chain links TRBV12-3 or TRBV12-4 to TRBJ2-7, with D tentatively TRBD1 (5 bases). V shed 5 bases and J shed 6 bases, with 14 bases lying between them. The CDR3 covers 13 residues. In nucleotides, the CDR3 is TGTGCCAGCAGTCCCCAAGGGGTTAGCGAGCAGTACTTC. This gives the protein CASSPQGVSEQYF.

Comments on this clone: One end of the junction does not line up with germline, which may come from a read error. The chain links TRBV2 to TRBJ1-4, with D maybe TRBD1 (6 bases). This CDR3 is built from 18 residues. Germline V gives CDR1 SNHLY, CDR2 FYNNEI. In nucleotides, the CDR3 is TGTGCCAGCAGGGAAGGTGTGATCTCCAGGGGATCTAATGAAAAACTGTTTTTT. Encoded protein: CASREGVISRGSNEKLFF.

The rearrangement joins TRBV7-9 to TRBJ2-5; 9 nucleotides line up with TRBD2. Trimming cost V 6 bases and J 3 bases; bases outside gene matches: 11. This CDR3 is built from 16 residues. In germline, CDR1 is SEHNR, CDR2 FQNEAQ (reference sequence). The CDR3: CASSRALAGDEETQYF. The CDR3 DNA reads TGTGCCAGCAGTCGGGCATTAGCGGGAGATGAAGAGACCCAGTACTTC.

V is TRBV18 and J is TRBJ2-2; D possibly corresponds to TRBD2 (5 bases). The CDR3 consists of 16 residues. Trimming left V 8 bases short and J 3 bases short, with 19 bases between. The germline V gene has CDR1 KGHSH and CDR2 LQKENI. CDR3 region: CASTKTPARDTGELFF. Here the CDR3 DNA reads TGTGCCAGCACGAAGACCCCCGCGAGGGACACCGGGGAGCTGTTTTTT.

V is TRBV5-1 and J is TRBJ2-5, with D maybe TRBD2 (6 bases). The ends were cut back, 4 bases at V and 7 bases at J, with 20 bases in the middle. This CDR3 contains 15 residues. The germline CDR1 and CDR2 sequences are SGHRS and YFSETQ. CDR3 nucleotides: TGCGCCAGCAGCCCTTTCGAGGGAGGCCTCGGGACCCAGTACTTC. This encodes CASSPFEGGLGTQYF.

The chain combines TRBV5-4 with TRBJ2-3, with no clear D. The CDR3 length is 12 residues. V was shortened by 3 bases and J by 6 bases, with 8 bases between the two germline ends. Germline V lookup: CDR1 SGHNT, CDR2 YYREEE (reference sequence). The CDR3 loop reads CASSSPGDTQYF. CDR3 DNA: TGTGCCAGCAGCTCCCCCGGGGATACGCAGTATTTT.

This clone came up once. The V gene is TRBV5-1, the J gene TRBJ2-1; 8 positions agree with TRBD1. This CDR3 has 15 residues. The germline gives CDR1 SGHRS, CDR2 YFSETQ. The trim removed 2 bases at V and 7 bases at J, leaving 8 bases unmatched. The DNA of the CDR3 is TGCGCCAGCAGCTTAGGCAGGGGGCGAGGAAATGAGCAGTTCTTC. Protein sequence: CASSLGRGRGNEQFF. Combining the CDR3 with reference TRBV5-1 and TRBJ2-1 gives the whole variable domain KAGVTQTPRYLIKTRGQQVTLSCSPISGHRSVSWYQQTPGQGLQFLFEYFSETQRNKGNFPGRFSGRQFSNSRSEMNVSTLELGDSALYLCASSLGRGRGNEQFFGPGTRLTVL.

The chain is built from TRBV7-2 and TRBJ2-7, with D unresolved. The CDR3 length is 16 residues. Germline CDR1 reads SGHTA; CDR2 reads FQGNSA. The germline V and J ends were trimmed by 2 bases and 0 bases, with 14 bases remaining between them. The CDR3 DNA sequence: TGTGCCAGCAGCTTATTTGCCGCCAGACTCTCCTACGAGCAGTACTTC. Protein sequence: CASSLFAARLSYEQYF.

The CDR3: CASSEGSSYNEQFF. For the CDR3, the DNA is TGTGCCAGCAGCGAAGGGAGCTCCTACAATGAGCAGTTCTTC. The chain combines TRBV9 with TRBJ2-1, with a weak D call TRBD2 (5 bases). CDR3 length equals 14 residues. V lost 3 bases and J lost 0, with 7 bases in between. Germline V gene sequence: CDR1 SGDLS, CDR2 YYNGEE.

V is TRBV6-4 and J is TRBJ1-2, with 12 nucleotides matching TRBD1. The V segment lost 6 bases and the J segment 8 bases; nucleotides outside the gene matches: 10. This CDR3 contains 15 residues. CDR1 and CDR2 from the germline V gene are MRHNA and SNTAGT. The CDR3 loop reads CASSVGTGGFYGYTF. Here the CDR3 DNA reads TGTGCCAGCAGCGTCGGGACAGGGGGCTTTTACGGCTACACCTTC.

This chain joins TRBV2 and TRBJ2-3, with 8 bases aligning to TRBD2. The germline CDR1 and CDR2 sequences are SNHLY and FYNNEI. This CDR3 has 14 residues. V shed 8 bases, J shed 7 bases, and the junction held 11 bases outside the gene matches. In nucleotides, the CDR3 is TGTGCCAGCCAGGGGAGCGGGAGTTTAAATACGCAGTATTTT. Amino acid sequence: CASQGSGSLNTQYF.

V and J are TRBV11-2 and TRBJ2-5; perhaps TRBD2 as D (6 bases). Per the germline V gene, CDR1 is SGHAT and CDR2 is FQNNGV. Trimming shortened V by 5 bases and J by 5 bases, and 12 bases separated the two germline ends. The CDR3 is made up of 13 amino acids. The CDR3 reads CASSPRGTETQYF. CDR3 DNA sequence: TGTGCCAGCAGCCCCCGCGGGACCGAGACCCAGTACTTC.

In its sample, this clone was seen a few times. The gene calls are TRBV12-5 and TRBJ1-5, with 7 bases fitting TRBD1. J gave up 1 base and V 6 bases, and 3 bases lay outside the gene matches. Germline CDR1 is LGHNT and CDR2 is FRNRAP. The CDR3 covers 14 residues. The CDR3 spells CASGQGMSNQPQHF. The CDR3 DNA reads as TGTGCTAGTGGACAGGGGATGAGCAATCAGCCCCAGCATTTT.

The V and J genes are TRBV29-1 and TRBJ2-2, with TRBD1 matching over 9 bases. The CDR3 has 14 amino acids. J gave up 5 bases and V 2 bases, and 3 bases lay outside the gene matches. Germline lookup yields CDR1 SQVTM and CDR2 ANQGSEA. CDR3 sequence (DNA): TGCAGCGTTGAATGGACAGGGGAGACCGGGGAGCTGTTTTTT. Protein sequence: CSVEWTGETGELFF.

V and J are TRBV18 and TRBJ1-3; D gene uncertain. Trimming took off 2 bases at V and 6 bases at J, with 11 bases between the two ends. The germline V gene encodes CDR1 KGHSH and CDR2 LQKENI. CDR3 length equals 14 residues. The DNA for the CDR3 is TGTGCCAGCTCACCAACGGGTGCTCAAAACACCATATATTTT. Translated, it gives CASSPTGAQNTIYF.

The V and J genes are TRBV11-2 and TRBJ2-2; perhaps TRBD1 as D (6 bases). The germline CDR1 and CDR2 sequences are SGHAT and FQNNGV. The CDR3 totals 16 residues. V was trimmed by 5 bases and J by 0 bases, leaving 13 bases between them. CDR3 residues: CASSKRDKANTGELFF. Written as DNA, the CDR3 is TGTGCCAGCAGCAAACGGGACAAAGCGAACACCGGGGAGCTGTTTTTT.